Listed below are T cell receptor beta chains from one sample, sequenced in a study of blood T cell repertoires in COVID-19. Sequencing was performed with immunoSEQ multiplex PCR; in TCRdb, only in-frame clones are kept and a portion is missing. The table lists 250,000 to 350,000 clones, around 87% of them singletons. What was sequenced was peripheral blood. Source of these receptors: a woman between 50 and 59 years old who had recovered from COVID-19. The CDR3 runs from the conserved cysteine through the conserved F or W. The D gene is left open where the match is weak.

d_call | j_call | v_call | cdr3_aa
. | TRBJ2-3 | TRBV5-4 | CASSLGSNTDTQYF
. | TRBJ1-3 | TRBV7-3 | CASSLSSSSGNTIYF
TRBD1 | TRBJ1-5 | TRBV6-2/TRBV6-3 | CASSRTGDNQPQHF
. | TRBJ2-1 | TRBV9 | CASSTGSLFYEQFF
TRBD1 | TRBJ2-7 | TRBV6-2/TRBV6-3 | CASSYSPEGTEAYEQYF
TRBD1 | TRBJ2-7 | TRBV4-1 | CASSAPGQGYEQYF
TRBD1 | TRBJ1-1 | TRBV30 | CAQGQATEAFF
. | TRBJ2-2 | TRBV18 | CASSPDRNTGELFF
TRBD1 | TRBJ1-1 | TRBV10-3 | CAIRTQGNMNTEAFF
TRBD1 | TRBJ2-3 | TRBV7-2 | CASSEGQVSTDTQYF
. | TRBJ2-7 | TRBV13 | CASSPAGYEQYF
TRBD1 | TRBJ2-3 | TRBV27 | CASSWGTGRTDTQYF
. | TRBJ2-7 | TRBV5-1 | CASIDFGEGEIEQYF
. | TRBJ1-4 | TRBV6-6 | CASSYPLTATNEKLFF
TRBD1 | TRBJ1-1 | TRBV25-1 | CASSARDRGNLNTEAFF
TRBD1 | TRBJ2-7 | TRBV29-1 | CSRRWTGISYEQYF
TRBD1 | TRBJ2-7 | TRBV4-1 | CASSRVGEGQGAYEQYF
. | TRBJ1-3 | TRBV9 | CASSEHKSGNTIYF
. | TRBJ1-5 | TRBV19 | CASTLSGGVQPQHF
TRBD1 | TRBJ1-1 | TRBV27 | CASSSRKGATEAFF
. | TRBJ1-1 | TRBV6-5 | CATNYGGDTEAFF
. | TRBJ2-7 | TRBV28 | CASSLKNRGGYEQYF
. | TRBJ1-1 | TRBV19 | CASSIGQRLLNTEAFF
TRBD2 | TRBJ2-1 | TRBV19 | CASRTIGGALNEQFF
TRBD1 | TRBJ1-5 | TRBV7-2 | CASSRGQGQGGNQPQHF
. | TRBJ2-1 | TRBV4-1 | CASRKVLSSYNEQFF
TRBD1 | TRBJ1-6 | TRBV10-2 | CASSELGGQGAYNSPLHF
TRBD1 | TRBJ1-2 | TRBV18 | CASSQGDTGYTF
TRBD2 | TRBJ2-7 | TRBV7-8 | CASIQKRGNNEQYF
TRBD1 | TRBJ1-2 | TRBV7-8 | CASSLGQGYGYTF
. | TRBJ1-1 | TRBV19 | CASQGWTEAFF
TRBD2 | TRBJ2-7 | TRBV6-2/TRBV6-3 | CASSYSMFRSGGDYEQYF
. | TRBJ1-1 | TRBV6-1 | CASSEVELSEAFF